The subject of this entry is one TCR beta chain. The V end lost 2 bases, the J end lost 1 base, and 8 bases lay between the germline ends. The CDR3 has 14 amino acids. CDR1 LGHNT and CDR2 FRNRAP come from the germline V gene. The data were obtained in a study of blood T cell repertoires in COVID-19. As for the study in general: Italy, Spain and the United States were the sources of the convalescent and acute COVID-19 samples. From T cells, B-cell-depleted T cells, or PBMCs came the material, which was cDNA or gDNA.

Original analysis: Nucleated cell counts were estimated from reference gene primer amplification. The protocol was immunoSEQ multiplex PCR, while the TCRdb copy is restricted to in-frame clones and leaves out a portion. Clone size and V and J calls were adopted from that table, with D and trimming inferred from the DNA. This sample has some 250,000 clones; approximately 83% occur once, and the top ten carry about 3%. The clonotype comes from a young woman who had recovered from COVID-19. The chain couples TRBV12-5 to TRBJ1-1; D gene uncertain. Sequenced sample: peripheral blood. The CDR3 protein is CASGLPGENTEAFF. In DNA, the CDR3 is TGTGCTAGTGGTTTGCCCGGAGAGAACACTGAAGCTTTCTTT.